The 26 T cell receptor beta chains below were found in one sample sequenced in a study of OX40 agonist ivuxolimab in advanced cancers. TCRdb's copy holds only in-frame clones and misses some; the assay was immunoSEQ multiplex PCR. This sample carries around 120,000 clones, 85% to 90% of them seen once, and the ten largest clones take approximately 0.51%. This sample comprised CD4+ or CD8+ T cells sorted from blood, obtained in a trial of the OX40 agonist ivuxolimab. Every receptor here comes from an adult with an advanced solid tumor such as melanoma, head and neck, liver or kidney cancer.

This chain joins TRBV7-3 and TRBJ2-2; possibly TRBD1 or TRBD2 for D (6 bases each). Germline-derived CDR1 and CDR2 are SGHTA and FQGTGA. The CDR3 has 16 amino acids. V lost 5 bases and J 4 bases, leaving 17 bases between the germline ends. CDR3 in DNA: TGTGCCAGCAGCGAAGGGGGGCCTCATCTCACCGGGGAGCTGTTTTTT. Protein sequence: CASSEGGPHLTGELFF. The full variable domain, rest sourced from reference TRBV7-3 and TRBJ2-2, is GAGVSQTPSNKVTEKGKYVELRCDPISGHTALYWYRQSLGQGPEFLIYFQGTGAADDSGLPNDRFFAVRPEGSVSTLKIQRTERGDSAVYLCASSEGGPHLTGELFFGEGSRLTVL.

The chain couples TRBV7-3 to TRBJ2-7, with 8 bases fitting TRBD1. Germline loops: CDR1 SGHTA, CDR2 FQGTGA. Germline trimming cut 6 bases from V and 3 bases from J; bases unmatched to any gene: 10. This CDR3 comprises 15 residues. CDR3 DNA sequence: TGTGCCAGCAGGTTCGGGACAGGCGGAGGCTACGAGCAGTACTTC. Residues: CASRFGTGGGYEQYF.

The gene calls are TRBV21-1 and TRBJ2-1; the table names TRBD1, a call not compared with the DNA. TRBV21-1 constitutes a pseudogene. The CDR3 extends over 16 amino acids. The CDR3 is CASSKATQGSYNEQFF. In DNA form, the CDR3 reads TGTGCCAGCAGCAAAGCTACCCAGGGCTCCTACAATGAGCAGTTCTTC.

This chain uses TRBV27 with TRBJ1-2, with D unresolved. CDR3 size: 15 residues. Per the germline V gene, CDR1 is MNHEY and CDR2 is SMNVEV (reference sequence). Trimming took 2 bases from V and 0 from J, leaving 10 bases between them. CDR3 amino acids: CASSLRSAPNYGYTF. Written as DNA, the CDR3 is TGTGCCAGCAGTTTACGATCAGCCCCTAACTATGGCTACACCTTC.

The chain recombines TRBV5-1 with TRBJ1-3; D is uncertain. The CDR3 extends over 13 amino acids. Trimming cost V 0 bases and J 4 bases, with 5 bases left between them. Per germline, CDR1 SGHRS and CDR2 YFSETQ. The CDR3 sequence is CASSLGHGNTIYF. In DNA form, the CDR3 reads TGCGCCAGCAGCTTGGGACACGGAAACACCATATATTTT.

V usage is TRBV11-2 and J usage is TRBJ1-6, with 9 positions matching TRBD1. This CDR3 comprises 15 residues. Germline-derived CDR1 and CDR2 are SGHAT and FQNNGV. V lost 3 bases and J lost 9; bases outside the gene matches: 6. CDR3 protein: CASSLTGTGISPLHF. The CDR3 DNA reads as TGTGCCAGCAGCTTGACCGGGACAGGGATTTCACCCCTCCACTTT.

V gene TRBV6-6 combines with J gene TRBJ1-6; D call uncertain. The V end lost 7 bases, the J end lost 7 bases, and 5 bases lay between the germline ends. Germline loops: CDR1 MNHNY, CDR2 SVGAGI (reference sequence). CDR3 length equals 11 residues. The CDR3 reads CASTQNSPLHF. CDR3 nucleotide sequence: TGTGCCAGCACCCAAAATTCACCCCTCCACTTT.

The V call is TRBV19, the J call TRBJ2-1, with 13 nucleotides matching TRBD2. The CDR3 sequence is 18 residues long. V gave up 7 bases and J gave up 2 bases; unmatched junction bases: 11. Germline CDR1 reads LNHDA; CDR2 reads SQIVND (reference sequence). The CDR3 nucleotides are TGTGCCAGTAAACTACTAGCGGGGGGGACGACTACCTACAATGAGCAGTTCTTC. It translates to CASKLLAGGTTTYNEQFF.

The rearrangement joins TRBV7-9 to TRBJ1-5; D is possibly TRBD1 (5 bases). The germline V gene has CDR1 SEHNR and CDR2 FQNEAQ (reference sequence). The V gene lost 2 bases and the J gene lost 5 bases, with 10 bases spanning the gap. This CDR3 has 14 residues. CDR3 DNA sequence: TGTGCCAGCAGCTTATCGACAGCCCATCAGCCCCAGCATTTT. It specifies CASSLSTAHQPQHF.

V usage is TRBV19 and J usage is TRBJ1-1, with 11 bases that match TRBD1. The CDR3 loop spans 16 amino acids. In germline, CDR1 is LNHDA, CDR2 SQIVND (reference sequence). Germline trimming cut 3 bases from V and 2 bases from J; bases unmatched to any gene: 5. The chain's CDR3 is CASSIGTGGGNTEAFF. DNA for the CDR3: TGTGCCAGTAGTATCGGGACAGGGGGAGGCAACACTGAAGCTTTCTTT.

The genes are TRBV28 and TRBJ1-4, with unresolved D. The germline gives CDR1 MDHEN, CDR2 SYDVKM. This CDR3 is 16 amino acids long. The V gene lost 3 bases and the J gene lost 0 bases, with 11 bases spanning the gap. The CDR3 sequence: CASSFLVTTTNEKLFF. Here the CDR3 DNA reads TGTGCCAGCAGTTTTCTAGTTACCACAACTAATGAAAAACTGTTTTTT.

The chain carries TRBV11-2 and TRBJ1-1; tentative D call: TRBD1 (5 bases). CDR1 is SGHAT, CDR2 FQNNGV, per germline. The CDR3 runs 14 residues. Trimming took off 5 bases at V and 1 base at J, with 11 bases between the two ends. For the CDR3, the DNA is TGTGCCAGCAGCGAGGGACCGTGGAACACTGAAGCTTTCTTT. Translating it yields CASSEGPWNTEAFF.

This chain uses TRBV28 with TRBJ1-4, with TRBD1 as a possible D gene (6 bases). Looked up from germline, CDR1 is MDHEN and CDR2 is SYDVKM. The CDR3 totals 16 residues. V shed 6 bases and J shed 3 bases, with 17 bases lying between them. CDR3: CASSQTRTVSNEKLFF. The CDR3 nucleotides read TGTGCCAGCAGCCAAACCAGGACAGTCTCTAATGAAAAACTGTTTTTT.

There are a few counts of this clone. The chain recombines TRBV9 with TRBJ1-6; D gene unclear. Trimming left V 0 bases short and J 10 bases short, with 14 bases between. CDR1 SGDLS and CDR2 YYNGEE come from the germline V gene. The CDR3 spans 15 residues. CDR3 DNA sequence: TGTGCCAGCAGCGTAGCTACGGGTGCCGCATCACCCCTCCACTTT. It specifies CASSVATGAASPLHF.

The J gene is TRBJ2-2, the V gene TRBV29-1; either TRBD1 or TRBD2 may supply D (5 bases each). The CDR3 has 12 residues. Trimming stripped 5 bases from V and 4 bases from J, with 8 bases between. Germline CDR1 is SQVTM and CDR2 is ANQGSEA. The CDR3 here is CSVSGRTGELFF. The DNA of the CDR3 is TGCAGCGTTTCGGGGCGCACCGGGGAGCTGTTTTTT.

The chain is built from TRBV29-1 and TRBJ2-3; perhaps D is TRBD1 or TRBD2 (6 bases each). Germline V gene lookup returns CDR1 SQVTM and CDR2 ANQGSEA. This CDR3 is built from 15 residues. Trimming took 4 bases from V and 1 from J, leaving 15 bases between them. CDR3 amino acids: CSVARGASGTDTQYF. CDR3 coding DNA: TGCAGCGTTGCAAGGGGGGCTTCAGGCACAGATACGCAGTATTTT.

This chain uses TRBV29-1 with TRBJ2-7, with TRBD2 matching 9 bases. From germline, CDR1 is SQVTM and CDR2 ANQGSEA. The CDR3 is 13 residues long. J lost 3 bases, V lost 4 bases, and 4 bases had no gene match. The CDR3: CSVGRGGVYEQYF. The CDR3 DNA reads as TGCAGCGTTGGGCGGGGGGGCGTCTACGAGCAGTACTTC.

V gene TRBV30 combines with J gene TRBJ1-1; D possibly corresponds to TRBD1 (6 bases). This CDR3 spans 13 amino acids. The germline V and J ends were trimmed by 4 bases and 1 base, with 10 bases remaining between them. Germline-derived CDR1 and CDR2 are GTSNPN and SVGIG (reference sequence). The CDR3 loop reads CAWTRGQNTEAFF. In DNA, the CDR3 is TGTGCCTGGACTCGGGGGCAGAACACTGAAGCTTTCTTT.

The V gene is TRBV6-5, the J gene TRBJ1-2, with D possibly TRBD1 on 5 matching bases. Trimming shortened V by 7 bases and J by 13 bases, and 22 bases separated the two germline ends. The CDR3 covers 13 residues. CDR1 MNHEY and CDR2 SVGAGI come from the germline V gene. The CDR3 loop reads CASTYSRGDRATF. As DNA, the CDR3 is TGTGCCAGCACCTATTCTCGTGGGGACCGAGCCACCTTC.

The V call is TRBV11-2, the J call TRBJ1-6; unclear D gene. The CDR3 runs 13 residues. Germline CDR1 is SGHAT and CDR2 is FQNNGV. V lost 4 bases and J lost 10, with 11 bases in between. The CDR3 DNA is TGTGCCAGCAGCTGGAGGAACGAATCACCCCTCCACTTT. It yields the protein CASSWRNESPLHF. Combining the CDR3 with reference TRBV11-2 and TRBJ1-6 gives the whole variable domain EAGVAQSPRYKIIEKRQSVAFWCNPISGHATLYWYQQILGQGPKLLIQFQNNGVVDDSQLPKDRFSAERLKGVDSTLKIQPAKLEDSAVYLCASSWRNESPLHFGNGTRLTVT.

V usage is TRBV6-6 and J usage is TRBJ1-2, with a weak D call TRBD1 (5 bases). Deletions cut 2 bases from V and 4 bases from J, with 11 bases between. CDR1 is MNHNY, CDR2 SVGAGI, per germline (reference sequence). The CDR3 is made up of 14 amino acids. This CDR3 is CASSYTDRLYGYTF. The CDR3 coding sequence is TGTGCCAGCAGTTACACCGACAGACTCTATGGCTACACCTTC.

The rearrangement uses TRBV11-2 and TRBJ2-3; tentative D call: TRBD2 (6 bases). V dropped 3 bases and J dropped 4 bases, with 17 bases sitting between them. CDR1 is SGHAT, CDR2 FQNNGV, per germline. The CDR3 length is 16 residues. The CDR3 loop reads CASSLGMGGSADTQYF. The CDR3 DNA is TGTGCCAGCAGCTTGGGGATGGGAGGTTCGGCAGATACGCAGTATTTT.

In its sample, this clone was seen a few times. The chain joins TRBV28 to TRBJ1-2; D remains unclear. V lost 6 bases and J lost 6, with 17 bases in between. The CDR3 consists of 14 residues. Per germline, CDR1 MDHEN and CDR2 SYDVKM. CDR3 DNA sequence: TGTGCCAGCAGACCGTACGCGCGGATGAATGGCTACACCTTC. Protein sequence: CASRPYARMNGYTF.

The CDR3 DNA follows: TGTGCCAGCACCAAATACAGACTAGCGCCCGGGGAGCTGTTTTTT. Its protein product is CASTKYRLAPGELFF. The chain combines TRBV6-1 with TRBJ2-2, with 8 bases matching TRBD2. CDR1 MNHNS and CDR2 SASEGT come from the germline V gene. CDR3 length: 15 amino acids. V was pared by 7 bases and J by 6 bases, with 10 bases of the junction left unmatched.

V usage is TRBV7-2 and J usage is TRBJ2-5; D is perhaps TRBD1 (6 bases). This CDR3 is built from 14 residues. Deletions cut 10 bases from V and 5 bases from J, with 20 bases between. Germline CDR1 and CDR2: SGHTA and FQGNSA. The CDR3 loop reads CATRSGGGRETQYF. In nucleotides, the CDR3 is TGTGCCACCCGCTCAGGTGGGGGCAGGGAGACCCAGTACTTC.

V is TRBV29-1 and J is TRBJ1-1, with a possible D match to TRBD1 (5 bases). Germline-derived CDR1 and CDR2 are SQVTM and ANQGSEA. The CDR3 runs 12 residues. With 7 bases removed from V and 3 bases from J, the gap between germline ends came to 12 bases. CDR3 coding DNA: TGCAGCGGCGCCGCGGGGCACACTGAAGCTTTCTTT. Translated: CSGAAGHTEAFF.